Below are 3 T cell receptor beta chains sequenced from a single sample in a study of T cell responses to AZD1222 COVID-19 vaccine. Repertoires were generated with immunoSEQ multiplex PCR, while TCRdb's copy carries only in-frame clones and drops some. Among about 120,000 clones listed, about 92% were seen once. Specimen: peripheral blood, collected 28 days after the second AZD1222 dose. The receptors derive from an adult who received the AZD1222 COVID-19 vaccine.

This clone was seen more than once but under ten times. This chain uses TRBV7-2 with TRBJ2-3, with D unresolved. The CDR3 runs to 15 residues. Germline-derived CDR1 and CDR2 are SGHTA and FQGNSA. V shed 5 bases and J shed 2 bases, with 14 bases lying between them. The CDR3 region is CASSPGPQSTDTQYF. Here the CDR3 DNA reads TGTGCCAGCAGCCCCGGACCACAGTCCACAGATACGCAGTATTTT. The full variable domain, with the rest looked up from reference TRBV7-2 and TRBJ2-3, is GAGVSQSPSNKVTEKGKDVELRCDPISGHTALYWYRQSLGQGLEFLIYFQGNSAPDKSGLPSDRFSAERTGGSVSTLTIQRTQQEDSAVYLCASSPGPQSTDTQYFGPGTRLTVL.

This chain connects TRBV7-8 to TRBJ2-7; TRBD1 might be the D (5 bases). CDR3 length: 14 amino acids. Germline assignment: CDR1 SGHVS and CDR2 FQNEAQ. The V and J ends lost 1 base and 4 bases respectively, with 11 bases between them. CDR3 nucleotide sequence: TGTGCCAGCAGCTTAGAACCAGGGCCATACGAGCAGTACTTC. This sequence encodes CASSLEPGPYEQYF.

The J gene is TRBJ2-5, the V gene TRBV19, with D possibly called TRBD1 or TRBD2 (5 bases each). Germline CDR1 reads LNHDA; CDR2 reads SQIVND (reference sequence). With 7 bases removed from V and 5 bases from J, the gap between germline ends came to 11 bases. This CDR3 has 12 residues. DNA of the CDR3: TGTGCCAGTAACGGGGACCGGGAGACCCAGTACTTC. Translated, it gives CASNGDRETQYF.